The rows below give T cell receptor beta chains drawn from one sample of a study of OX40 agonist ivuxolimab in advanced cancers. The protocol was immunoSEQ multiplex PCR, while the TCRdb copy is restricted to in-frame clones and leaves out a portion. The sample holds roughly 100,000 clones, less than 95% seen once. The sequencing here drew on CD4+ or CD8+ T cells sorted from blood, taken in a trial of the OX40 agonist ivuxolimab. These receptors came from an adult with an advanced solid tumor such as melanoma, head and neck, liver or kidney cancer. Both conserved end residues are part of each CDR3. A D gene is named only where the DNA matches it firmly. The size field is filled for only some rows; it gives once, few, many or a size class.

CDR3 length,J gene,clone size,V gene,D gene,CDR3 protein,CDR3 DNA
13,TRBJ2-7,.,TRBV7-6,.,CATIPGPDGEQYF,TGTGCCACCATCCCTGGGCCAGACGGCGAGCAGTACTTC
15,TRBJ2-1,.,TRBV5-6,TRBD2,CASSFGLAAGDEQFF,TGTGCCAGCAGCTTTGGACTAGCGGCTGGCGATGAGCAGTTCTTC
12,TRBJ2-3,.,TRBV10-3,.,CAIRGSTDTQYF,TGTGCCATTAGAGGGAGCACAGATACGCAGTATTTT
16,TRBJ2-1,.,TRBV11-3,.,CASSLDTGSSYNEQFF,TGTGCCAGCAGCTTAGACACAGGGAGCTCCTACAATGAGCAGTTCTTC
15,TRBJ1-2,.,TRBV5-6,TRBD1,CASSPFDRDFYGYTF,TGTGCCAGCAGCCCTTTCGACAGGGATTTCTATGGCTACACCTTC
13,TRBJ2-6,.,TRBV28,.,CASSSSGANVLTF,TGTGCCAGCAGTTCGTCTGGGGCCAACGTCCTGACTTTC
13,TRBJ2-5,.,TRBV30,.,CAWSDSPQETQYF,TGTGCCTGGAGTGACTCACCGCAAGAGACCCAGTACTTC
15,TRBJ1-4,.,TRBV15,TRBD1,CATSSDRGRDEKLFF,TGTGCCACCAGTAGCGACAGGGGACGAGATGAAAAACTGTTTTTT
15,TRBJ2-5,.,TRBV4-2,TRBD2,CASSQDPGGGETQYF,TGTGCCAGCAGCCAAGATCCCGGCGGGGGAGAGACCCAGTACTTC
14,TRBJ2-7,once,TRBV6-6,TRBD2,CASMKTSGTYEQYF,TGTGCCAGCATGAAGACTAGCGGGACCTACGAGCAGTACTTC
13,TRBJ2-5,.,TRBV7-9,TRBD2,CASSWGGQETQYF,TGTGCCAGCAGCTGGGGGGGCCAAGAGACCCAGTACTTC
15,TRBJ2-3,once,TRBV18,.,CASSRRDRSTDTQYF,TGTGCCAGCTCACGGAGGGACAGAAGCACAGATACGCAGTATTTT
15,TRBJ1-2,.,TRBV5-1,TRBD1,CASSMLAGQGYGYTF,TGCGCCAGCAGCATGCTAGCGGGACAGGGATATGGCTACACCTTC
14,TRBJ2-5,.,TRBV6-6,TRBD1,CASKLGTDRETQYF,TGTGCCAGCAAGTTAGGGACAGACAGAGAGACCCAGTACTTC
14,TRBJ1-6,.,TRBV25-1,.,CASSELRGTSPLHF,TGTGCCAGCAGTGAATTAAGGGGGACTTCACCCCTCCACTTT
16,TRBJ1-2,.,TRBV4-1,.,CASSQGRGQGTYGYTF,TGCGCCAGCAGCCAAGGGAGAGGTCAGGGGACCTATGGCTACACCTTC
14,TRBJ2-3,.,TRBV10-2,TRBD1,CASKQGISTDTQYF,TGCGCCAGCAAACAGGGGATTAGCACAGATACGCAGTATTTT
14,TRBJ1-6,few,TRBV7-9,TRBD1,CASSLGGQGSPLHF,TGTGCCAGCAGCTTGGGGGGACAGGGTTCACCCCTCCACTTT
15,TRBJ1-1,once,TRBV5-1,.,CASSLDHGGNTEAFF,TGCGCCAGCAGCTTGGACCATGGGGGGAACACTGAAGCTTTCTTT
18,TRBJ1-2,once,TRBV5-6,TRBD1,CASSFYRTGEGPNYGYTF,TGTGCCAGCAGCTTCTATAGGACAGGGGAGGGTCCTAACTATGGCTACACCTTC
15,TRBJ1-2,.,TRBV10-3,.,CAISESAGTIPGYTF,TGTGCCATCAGTGAGTCGGCCGGGACAATTCCCGGCTACACCTTC
13,TRBJ1-2,.,TRBV30,.,CAWTRDSDYGYTF,TGTGCCTGGACACGGGATTCTGACTATGGCTACACCTTC
11,TRBJ2-5,once,TRBV6-5,.,CASRGGETQYF,TGTGCCAGCAGGGGTGGGGAGACCCAGTACTTC
12,TRBJ2-1,.,TRBV2,.,CASSLDLNEQFF,TGTGCCAGCAGTCTGGACCTAAATGAGCAGTTCTTC
16,TRBJ1-2,.,TRBV5-1,.,CASSGPNQRDRNGYTF,TGCGCCAGCAGCGGCCCCAACCAGAGAGACAGGAATGGCTACACCTTC
14,TRBJ1-5,once,TRBV6-5,TRBD1,CASSYPDRVQPQHF,TGTGCCAGCAGTTACCCGGACAGGGTACAGCCCCAGCATTTT
15,TRBJ2-1,.,TRBV6-6,TRBD1,CASSYRTGGANEQFF,TGTGCCAGCAGTTATAGGACAGGGGGGGCAAATGAGCAGTTCTTC
15,TRBJ2-7,.,TRBV10-3,TRBD1,CAISESRDRGGEQYF,TGTGCCATCAGTGAGTCGAGGGACAGGGGTGGCGAGCAGTACTTC
13,TRBJ2-5,.,TRBV30,.,CAWASGPQETQYF,TGTGCCTGGGCCTCAGGACCGCAAGAGACCCAGTACTTC
15,TRBJ2-1,.,TRBV7-9,.,CASSLRPSSYNEQFF,TGTGCCAGCAGCCTAAGGCCGAGCTCCTACAATGAGCAGTTCTTC
15,TRBJ2-3,once,TRBV5-5,TRBD2,CATSKTSGGSDTQYF,TGTGCCACCAGCAAGACGAGCGGGGGGTCAGATACGCAGTATTTT
14,TRBJ2-7,.,TRBV14,.,CASSQDLRDYEQYF,TGTGCCAGCAGCCAAGATCTAAGGGATTACGAGCAGTACTTC
14,TRBJ2-2,.,TRBV28,.,CASSPLGSTGELFF,TGTGCCAGCAGTCCACTAGGGTCCACCGGGGAGCTGTTTTTT
14,TRBJ1-4,.,TRBV4-2,.,CASSQGDPNEKLFF,TGTGCCAGCAGCCAAGGGGACCCTAATGAAAAACTGTTTTTT
12,TRBJ2-3,.,TRBV5-1,.,CASKGQTDTQYF,TGCGCCAGTAAGGGCCAAACAGATACGCAGTATTTT
12,TRBJ2-3,.,TRBV4-3,.,CASSQVGDTQYF,TGCGCCAGCAGCCAAGTTGGAGATACGCAGTATTTT
13,TRBJ1-2,.,TRBV19,.,CASSPRIRWGYTF,TGTGCCAGTAGTCCCCGGATACGATGGGGCTACACCTTC
14,TRBJ1-5,.,TRBV7-9,TRBD1,CASSFGQGHQPQHF,TGTGCCAGCAGCTTCGGACAGGGGCATCAGCCCCAGCATTTT
16,TRBJ2-5,.,TRBV28,TRBD1,CASSSTDRVRQETQYF,TGTGCCAGCAGTTCCACGGACAGGGTTAGGCAAGAGACCCAGTACTTC
15,TRBJ2-1,.,TRBV5-4,.,CASSLQGNSYNEQFF,TGTGCCAGCAGCCTACAGGGTAATTCCTACAATGAGCAGTTCTTC
15,TRBJ2-7,.,TRBV18,TRBD1,CASSLTGTGDYEQYF,TGTGCCAGCTCACTTACCGGGACAGGGGATTACGAGCAGTACTTC
11,TRBJ2-5,.,TRBV18,.,CASSDQETQYF,TGTGCCAGCTCAGACCAAGAGACCCAGTACTTC
16,TRBJ2-1,.,TRBV9,.,CASSVVTGNSYNEQFF,TGTGCCAGCAGCGTGGTTACAGGCAACTCCTACAATGAGCAGTTCTTC